Below, 26 T cell receptor beta chains from the same sample are listed, as sequenced in a study of blood T cell repertoires in COVID-19. Libraries were prepared by immunoSEQ multiplex PCR; TCRdb keeps only in-frame clonotypes and omits some of them. The sample consists of around 140,000 clones, approximately 80% of them appearing once. The sample consisted of peripheral blood. The receptors were gathered from a man in his forties or fifties with acute or convalescent COVID-19.

The rearrangement uses TRBV18 and TRBJ2-7; possibly TRBD2 for D (6 bases). Looked up from germline, CDR1 is KGHSH and CDR2 is LQKENI. The CDR3 contains 15 residues. V lost 3 bases, J lost 3 bases, and 15 bases lay in between. The CDR3 loop reads CASSPLPGAIYEQYF. CDR3 bases: TGTGCCAGCTCACCCTTACCGGGAGCCATCTACGAGCAGTACTTC.

The CDR3 region is CASSQAAGGGEQYF. In DNA, the CDR3 is TGTGCCAGCAGCCAAGCCGCAGGGGGCGGAGAGCAGTACTTC. The chain uses TRBV3-1 (or the pseudogene TRBV3-2) and TRBJ2-7; 8 nucleotides align to TRBD1. This CDR3 region has 14 residues. Germline V gene sequence: CDR1 LGHDT, CDR2 YNNKEL (reference sequence). J gave up 7 bases and V 1 base, and 6 bases lay outside the gene matches.

This clone was recorded only once. This chain uses TRBV3-1 (or the pseudogene TRBV3-2) with TRBJ1-1; no definite D call. Germline V gives CDR1 LGHDT, CDR2 YNNKEL (reference sequence). This CDR3 is 14 amino acids long. V was pared by 0 bases and J by 1 base, with 6 bases between. The CDR3 DNA reads as TGTGCCAGCAGCCAAGAAGCGAAGAACACTGAAGCTTTCTTT. It codes for CASSQEAKNTEAFF.

The chain couples TRBV6-5 to TRBJ1-2, with 9 bases that match TRBD1. The germline CDR1 and CDR2 sequences are MNHEY and SVGAGI. The CDR3 is 14 residues long. With V trimmed by 4 bases and J by 8 bases, 8 bases remained unmatched. The DNA of the CDR3 is TGTGCCAGCAGTTCCGGGACAGGGACGGGCGGCTACACCTTC. Encoded protein: CASSSGTGTGGYTF.

The chain employs TRBV5-5 and TRBJ2-2; 9 bases map to TRBD2. Germline assignment: CDR1 SGHKS and CDR2 YYEKEE (reference sequence). The trim removed 2 bases at V and 6 bases at J, leaving 8 bases unmatched. This CDR3 has 16 residues. The CDR3 spells CASSFSSGVWAGELFF. The DNA for the CDR3 is TGTGCCAGCAGCTTCTCTAGCGGGGTATGGGCCGGGGAGCTGTTTTTT.

The gene calls are TRBV18 and TRBJ2-3, with 7 bases aligning to TRBD1. The CDR3 sequence is 15 residues long. With 3 bases clipped from V and 2 bases from J, the junction kept 5 bases outside the gene matches. CDR1 is KGHSH, CDR2 LQKENI, per germline. CDR3 sequence reads: CASSPTGSYTDTQYF. CDR3 nucleotides: TGTGCCAGCTCACCGACAGGGAGCTACACAGATACGCAGTATTTT.

This sequence joins TRBV5-1 and TRBJ2-1; D gene unclear. The CDR3 runs 12 residues. The germline gives CDR1 SGHRS, CDR2 YFSETQ. Trimming took 3 bases from V and 8 from J, leaving 9 bases between them. The CDR3 nucleotides are TGCGCCAGCAGCTACCCCGGGTATGAGCAGTTCTTC. Translation gives CASSYPGYEQFF.

V is TRBV11-2 and J is TRBJ1-1, with a tentative D call TRBD1 (6 bases). The CDR3 extends over 14 amino acids. Germline V lookup: CDR1 SGHAT, CDR2 FQNNGV. V was shortened by 5 bases and J by 6 bases, with 16 bases between the two germline ends. CDR3 protein: CASSPRNRVSEAFF. CDR3 sequence (DNA): TGTGCCAGCAGCCCGAGGAACAGGGTTTCTGAAGCTTTCTTT.

The CDR3 reads CSVVTGGEGQPQHF. CDR3 bases: TGCAGCGTCGTTACCGGGGGTGAAGGTCAGCCCCAGCATTTT. The rearrangement joins TRBV29-1 to TRBJ1-5; D is perhaps TRBD1 (5 bases). The length of the CDR3 is 14 residues. V was shortened by 6 bases and J by 6 bases, with 18 bases between the two germline ends. CDR1 SQVTM and CDR2 ANQGSEA come from the germline V gene.

V is TRBV7-2 and J is TRBJ2-2; maybe TRBD2 (7 bases). From germline, CDR1 is SGHTA and CDR2 FQGNSA. The CDR3 runs to 16 residues. The V end was cut by 5 bases, the J end by 0 bases, with 13 bases between. Here the CDR3 reads CASSRRGASNTGELFF. The CDR3 DNA reads as TGTGCCAGCAGCCGTCGGGGGGCTTCGAACACCGGGGAGCTGTTTTTT.

This clone was observed a few times. The genes are TRBV15 and TRBJ2-6; 10 bases are a match to TRBD2. The CDR3 totals 21 residues. Per the germline V gene, CDR1 is LNHNV and CDR2 is YYDKDF (reference sequence). Unmatched junction bases numbered 13, after V lost 2 bases and J lost 0 bases. CDR3 in amino acids: CATSRKAGGPAARSGANVLTF. The CDR3 nucleotides read TGTGCCACCAGCAGAAAAGCGGGGGGGCCGGCTGCCCGCTCTGGGGCCAACGTCCTGACTTTC.

The V call is TRBV13, the J call TRBJ1-1; 7 bases are a match to TRBD1. Unmatched junction bases numbered 8, after V lost 4 bases and J lost 0 bases. Germline V lookup: CDR1 PRHDT, CDR2 FYEKMQ (reference sequence). The CDR3 totals 16 residues. This chain's CDR3 is CASSSRDSYLNTEAFF. Here the CDR3 DNA reads TGTGCCAGCAGCTCCCGGGACAGCTACTTGAACACTGAAGCTTTCTTT.

This chain uses TRBV20-1 with TRBJ1-2; the D is unclear. The germline V gene encodes CDR1 DFQATT and CDR2 SNEGSKA (reference sequence). V lost 3 bases and J 8 bases, leaving 13 bases between the germline ends. This CDR3 contains 12 residues. CDR3 amino acids: CSASTGSEGYTF. Written as DNA, the CDR3 is TGCAGTGCTAGTACGGGGTCGGAGGGCTACACCTTC.

The chain carries TRBV18 and TRBJ1-5; TRBD1 aligns across 9 bases. Trimming at V came to 4 bases and at J to 6 bases, leaving 10 bases not matched to a gene. Looked up from germline, CDR1 is KGHSH and CDR2 is LQKENI. This CDR3 spans 16 amino acids. CDR3 loop: CASSQPGQGGGQPQHF. CDR3 sequence (DNA): TGTGCCAGCTCACAACCGGGACAGGGCGGCGGTCAGCCCCAGCATTTT.

The rearrangement uses TRBV9 and TRBJ1-5; D remains ambiguous. The V end lost 0 bases, the J end lost 6 bases, and 13 bases lay between the germline ends. This CDR3 spans 15 amino acids. Germline V gene sequence: CDR1 SGDLS, CDR2 YYNGEE. DNA of the CDR3: TGTGCCAGCAGCGTAGCTGCAGGATTAGGTCAGCCCCAGCATTTT. Translation gives CASSVAAGLGQPQHF.

The chain is built from TRBV10-2 and TRBJ1-2, with 8 bases identical to TRBD1. This CDR3 has 13 residues. The trim removed 7 bases at V and 6 bases at J, leaving 7 bases unmatched. CDR1 is WSHSY, CDR2 SAAADI, per germline. The CDR3 DNA reads as TGCGCCAGCATCACGACAGGGGAGGATGGCTACACCTTC. This gives the protein CASITTGEDGYTF.

This chain connects TRBV5-1 to TRBJ2-7, with D possibly TRBD1 on 5 matching bases. Per the germline V gene, CDR1 is SGHRS and CDR2 is YFSETQ. CDR3 length: 14 amino acids. The V end was cut by 5 bases, the J end by 3 bases, with 15 bases between. CDR3 sequence reads: CASSFQGHDYEQYF. CDR3 in DNA: TGCGCCAGCAGTTTTCAGGGTCACGACTACGAGCAGTACTTC. The entire variable domain, with the rest obtained from reference TRBV5-1 and TRBJ2-7, is as follows: KAGVTQTPRYLIKTRGQQVTLSCSPISGHRSVSWYQQTPGQGLQFLFEYFSETQRNKGNFPGRFSGRQFSNSRSEMNVSTLELGDSALYLCASSFQGHDYEQYFGPGTRLTVT.

The chain uses TRBV6-1 and TRBJ1-3; maybe TRBD1 (5 bases). Germline V CDR1 and CDR2: MNHNS, SASEGT. The CDR3 runs to 17 residues. Trimming pared 2 bases from V and 1 base from J, leaving 15 bases between. Here the CDR3 reads CASSEPGRAKSGNTIYF. The CDR3 nucleotides are TGTGCCAGCAGTGAACCTGGCAGGGCAAAATCTGGAAACACCATATATTTT.

CDR3 DNA sequence: TGTGCCAGCAGCTTAGTTGCGGGGACTAACTATGGCTACACCTTC. This codes for CASSLVAGTNYGYTF. This chain joins TRBV11-2 and TRBJ1-2; D ambiguous. Trimming shortened V by 1 base and J by 0 bases, and 9 bases separated the two germline ends. CDR1 and CDR2 from the germline V gene are SGHAT and FQNNGV. The CDR3 runs to 15 residues.

V gene TRBV10-1 combines with J gene TRBJ2-3, with TRBD2 as a possible D gene (5 bases). V was trimmed by 0 bases and J by 1 base, leaving 11 bases between them. The CDR3 has 16 amino acids. Germline V gene lookup returns CDR1 WNHNN and CDR2 SYGVQD (reference sequence). The CDR3 DNA reads TGCGCCAGCAGTGAGTCGAACGGGGAGCGCACAGATACGCAGTATTTT. As protein: CASSESNGERTDTQYF.

This rearrangement joins TRBV5-6 to TRBJ1-2; possible D gene TRBD1, 5 bases. This CDR3 comprises 13 residues. The germline V gene encodes CDR1 SGHDT and CDR2 YYEEEE. V lost 5 bases, J lost 2 bases, and 10 bases lay in between. This CDR3 reads CASRPEGNYGYTF. In DNA form, the CDR3 reads TGTGCCAGCAGACCGGAGGGGAACTATGGCTACACCTTC.

This chain connects TRBV4-1 to TRBJ2-1; 7 bases are a match to TRBD2. J lost 0 bases, V lost 7 bases, and 3 bases had no gene match. The CDR3 length is 14 residues. Germline V gene lookup returns CDR1 MGHRA and CDR2 YSYEKL. CDR3 nucleotides: TGCGCCAGCAATCCGGGGGGCTCCTACAATGAGCAGTTCTTC. Its protein product is CASNPGGSYNEQFF.

This clone was seen many times. The genes are TRBV3-1 (or the pseudogene TRBV3-2) and TRBJ1-5; D ambiguous. Per the germline V gene, CDR1 is LGHDT and CDR2 is YNNKEL (reference sequence). This CDR3 has 13 amino acids. Trimming stripped 1 base from V and 6 bases from J, with 7 bases between. The CDR3 DNA follows: TGTGCCAGCAGCCAAGCTCTGGCTCAGCCCCAGCATTTT. Its protein is CASSQALAQPQHF.

In this sample, this clone turned up a few times. This chain uses TRBV18 with TRBJ1-2; no firm D call. V was pared by 5 bases and J by 8 bases, with 18 bases between. Looked up from germline, CDR1 is KGHSH and CDR2 is LQKENI. The CDR3 consists of 14 residues. The chain's CDR3 is CASSSLRRVSGYTF. Here the CDR3 DNA reads TGTGCCAGCTCATCCCTTCGGAGGGTCAGCGGCTACACCTTC.

CDR3 sequence reads: CASNTFELSPLHF. The CDR3 nucleotides read TGTGCCAGCAATACCTTCGAGCTTTCACCCCTCCACTTT. V usage is TRBV6-6 and J usage is TRBJ1-6; D gene uncertain. This CDR3 is built from 13 residues. Trimming left V 7 bases short and J 9 bases short, with 13 bases between. The germline V gene has CDR1 MNHNY and CDR2 SVGAGI (reference sequence).

The chain employs TRBV6-4 and TRBJ2-3; D may be TRBD2 (6 bases). The CDR3 is 15 amino acids. CDR1 and CDR2 from the germline V gene are MRHNA and SNTAGT. V dropped 6 bases and J dropped 0 bases, with 13 bases sitting between them. This chain's CDR3 is CASSRGMRSTDTQYF. The CDR3 DNA reads TGTGCCAGCAGCCGGGGGATGAGGAGCACAGATACGCAGTATTTT.